This TCR beta chain appears in the sequencing data of a study of control samples from healthy donors and cancer patients. Trimming cost V 0 bases and J 1 base; bases outside gene matches: 15. CDR1 is MRHNA and CDR2 is SNTAGT in the germline V gene. The CDR3 runs to 21 residues. The table came from immunoSEQ multiplex PCR; TCRdb's copy has only in-frame clones and leaves some out. The sample gives 150,000 or so clones, around nine tenths of which show up once; approximately 1.6% is in the top ten. This TCR was sampled from a man between 18 and 35 years old in good health. V and J are TRBV6-4 and TRBJ2-2; 9 bases are a match to TRBD2. Sequences were obtained from blood. CDR3 amino acids: CASSDSEAAQRGDMNTGELFF. Here the CDR3 DNA reads TGTGCCAGCAGTGACTCGGAGGCAGCTCAGCGGGGGGACATGAACACCGGGGAGCTGTTTTTT.